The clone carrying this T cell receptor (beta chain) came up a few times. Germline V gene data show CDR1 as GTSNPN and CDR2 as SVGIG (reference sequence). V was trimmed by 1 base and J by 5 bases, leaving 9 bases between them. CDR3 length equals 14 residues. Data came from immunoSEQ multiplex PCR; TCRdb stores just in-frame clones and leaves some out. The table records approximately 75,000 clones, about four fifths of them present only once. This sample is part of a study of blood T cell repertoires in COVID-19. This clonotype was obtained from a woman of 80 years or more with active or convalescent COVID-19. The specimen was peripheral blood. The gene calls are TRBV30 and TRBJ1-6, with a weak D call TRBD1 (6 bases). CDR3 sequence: CAWSADSNNSPLHF. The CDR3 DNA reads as TGTGCCTGGAGTGCGGACAGCAATAATTCACCCCTCCACTTT.